This TCR beta chain was retrieved from a study of blood T cell repertoires in COVID-19. Repertoires were generated with immunoSEQ multiplex PCR, while TCRdb's copy carries only in-frame clones and drops some. Here the sample spans 250,000 or so clones, about 91% being singletons. Germline loops: CDR1 SGHTA, CDR2 FQGNSA. V gave up 0 bases and J gave up 10 bases, with 13 bases separating them. The CDR3 extends over 15 amino acids. Input material: peripheral blood. The receptor was derived from a young woman with COVID-19, enrolled during active disease. The rearrangement links TRBV7-2 to TRBJ1-6; D is perhaps TRBD1 (5 bases). The CDR3 DNA sequence: TGTGCCAGCAGCTTAGCGGGGACTCGAGGGTCACCCCTCCACTTT. It yields the protein CASSLAGTRGSPLHF.